This record concerns one TCR beta chain sequence. Repertoires were generated with immunoSEQ multiplex PCR, while TCRdb's copy carries only in-frame clones and drops some. The sample comprises some 170,000 clones, more than 65% of which are singletons, and 13% to 15% rests with the top ten. The data belong to a study of blood T cell repertoires in COVID-19. Study summary: From T cells, B-cell-depleted T cells, or PBMCs came the material, which was cDNA or gDNA.

Trimming stripped 0 bases from V and 3 bases from J, with 8 bases between. The CDR3 is 15 amino acids. Germline CDR1 is SGHDN and CDR2 is FVKESK. This TCR was recovered from a man over 45 who had recovered from COVID-19. This rearrangement joins TRBV14 to TRBJ1-4; D remains ambiguous. The sequenced sample consisted of PBMCs or T cells enriched from blood (not recorded which). CDR3 nucleotides: TGTGCCAGCAGCCAAGATCTGGCTTCTAATGAAAAACTGTTTTTT. This codes for CASSQDLASNEKLFF. Full variable domain (remainder filled in from reference TRBV14 and TRBJ1-4): EAGVTQFPSHSVIEKGQTVTLRCDPISGHDNLYWYRRVMGKEIKFLLHFVKESKQDESGMPNNRFLAERTGGTYSTLKVQPAELEDSGVYFCASSQDLASNEKLFFGSGTQLSVL.